The rows below give T cell receptor beta chains drawn from one sample of a study of early T cells in non-severe SARS-CoV-2 infection. TCRdb redid the calling of the 5' RACE reads with MiXCR, one entry per CDR3 protein. Found here are tens of thousands of distinct CDR3 sequences, about 10% of them singletons; the top ten hold around 13%. The specimen sequenced was whole blood. These receptor sequences come from an adult who was a healthcare worker with PCR-confirmed SARS-CoV-2 infection or an uninfected control (not recorded which). The CDR3 runs from the conserved cysteine through the conserved F or W. D genes are given only for firm matches. Rows may omit the clone size; those that give it use once, few, many or a size class.

CDR3 DNA: TGTGCCAGCAGCTTATCCTTTAATACGCAGTATTTT
CDR3 protein: CASSLSFNTQYF
J gene: TRBJ2-3
clone size: few
V gene: TRBV11-2
D gene: -

CDR3 DNA: TGTGCCAGCAGCCAAGATCTTGAGTTGCAGGTGGTATCGTCAGGAAACACCATATATTTT
CDR3 protein: CASSQDLELQVVSSGNTIYF
J gene: TRBJ1-3
clone size: -
V gene: TRBV4-2
D gene: -

CDR3 DNA: TGTGCCAGCTCACAGGGACCCGACAATGAGCAGTTCTTC
CDR3 protein: CASSQGPDNEQFF
J gene: TRBJ2-1
clone size: -
V gene: TRBV18
D gene: -

CDR3 DNA: TGCGCCAGCAGCTTGGCTCCAGCGGGGGGCACAGATACGCAGTATTTT
CDR3 protein: CASSLAPAGGTDTQYF
J gene: TRBJ2-3
clone size: -
V gene: TRBV5-1
D gene: TRBD2

CDR3 DNA: TGTGCCAGTAGTATCTCTAGGACAGGGCCCTACGAGCAGTACTTC
CDR3 protein: CASSISRTGPYEQYF
J gene: TRBJ2-7
clone size: medium-sized
V gene: TRBV19
D gene: TRBD1

CDR3 DNA: TGTGCCAGCAGCATTAACTGGTCCTACGAGCAGTACTTC
CDR3 protein: CASSINWSYEQYF
J gene: TRBJ2-7
clone size: many
V gene: TRBV7-2
D gene: -

CDR3 DNA: TGTGCCAGCAAGGCAGGGTCGCAAGAGACCCAGTACTTC
CDR3 protein: CASKAGSQETQYF
J gene: TRBJ2-5
clone size: -
V gene: TRBV5-6
D gene: -

CDR3 DNA: TGTGCCAGCAGTTACGGCAGGGGGCAATATGGCTACACCTTC
CDR3 protein: CASSYGRGQYGYTF
J gene: TRBJ1-2
clone size: few
V gene: TRBV6-5
D gene: TRBD1

CDR3 DNA: TGTGCCAGCAGCGTAGGGGACAAGGACGAGCAGTACTTC
CDR3 protein: CASSVGDKDEQYF
J gene: TRBJ2-7
clone size: many
V gene: TRBV9
D gene: -

CDR3 DNA: TGCGCCAGCAGACACCGACGGAGACTGTATGGCTACACCTTC
CDR3 protein: CASRHRRRLYGYTF
J gene: TRBJ1-2
clone size: many
V gene: TRBV5-1
D gene: -

CDR3 DNA: TGTGCCAGCAGTAGGACAGGTCCCCACAATGAGCAGTTCTTC
CDR3 protein: CASSRTGPHNEQFF
J gene: TRBJ2-1
clone size: -
V gene: TRBV2
D gene: TRBD1

CDR3 DNA: TGTGCCAGCTCATCAGACAGACGAGAGACCCAGTACTTC
CDR3 protein: CASSSDRRETQYF
J gene: TRBJ2-5
clone size: many
V gene: TRBV18
D gene: -

CDR3 DNA: TGTGCCAGCAGCTTTCGGAACACTGAAGCTTTCTTT
CDR3 protein: CASSFRNTEAFF
J gene: TRBJ1-1
clone size: -
V gene: TRBV7-2
D gene: -

CDR3 DNA: TGTGCCAGCAGCCAAGATTTCAGGTCCGCGCAGTACTTC
CDR3 protein: CASSQDFRSAQYF
J gene: TRBJ2-7
clone size: few
V gene: TRBV4-2
D gene: -

CDR3 DNA: TGTGCCAGCACCTTAGACAGAACCACTGAAGCTTTCTTT
CDR3 protein: CASTLDRTTEAFF
J gene: TRBJ1-1
clone size: many
V gene: TRBV5-4
D gene: -

CDR3 DNA: TGTGCCAGCAGCTTGGGACCGAACTCCTACAATGAGCAGTTCTTC
CDR3 protein: CASSLGPNSYNEQFF
J gene: TRBJ2-1
clone size: -
V gene: TRBV5-6
D gene: -

CDR3 DNA: TGTGCCAGCAGCTTAGGGGCAGGGTCCCACAATGAGCAGTTCTTC
CDR3 protein: CASSLGAGSHNEQFF
J gene: TRBJ2-1
clone size: many
V gene: TRBV11-2
D gene: -

CDR3 DNA: TGCGCCAGCAGCAGGGGTATGGATGGAAACACCATATATTTT
CDR3 protein: CASSRGMDGNTIYF
J gene: TRBJ1-3
clone size: many
V gene: TRBV10-2
D gene: -

CDR3 DNA: TGTGCCACCATGGTAGCGGGGGGGATCAACAATGAGCAGTTCTTC
CDR3 protein: CATMVAGGINNEQFF
J gene: TRBJ2-1
clone size: few
V gene: TRBV24-1
D gene: TRBD2

CDR3 DNA: TGTGCCAGCAGTTCTCGGGGGCCTAATCAGCCCCAGCATTTT
CDR3 protein: CASSSRGPNQPQHF
J gene: TRBJ1-5
clone size: many
V gene: TRBV7-9
D gene: -

CDR3 DNA: TGCAGTGCGCAGACTAGTAAAGGGGGACAAGAGACCCAGTACTTC
CDR3 protein: CSAQTSKGGQETQYF
J gene: TRBJ2-5
clone size: few
V gene: TRBV20-1
D gene: -

CDR3 DNA: TGTGCCAGCAGCTCGGGACTAGCCTACGAGCAGTACTTC
CDR3 protein: CASSSGLAYEQYF
J gene: TRBJ2-7
clone size: few
V gene: TRBV5-5
D gene: TRBD2